The 18 T cell receptor beta chains presented below share a single source sample, sequenced in a study of blood T cells in healthy people across ages. A J-beta primer mix and a sample-barcoded 5' primer were used in a second PCR of about 7 to 11 cycles. One entry per CDR3 protein results from TCRdb running MiXCR on the 5' RACE reads. The sample carries 590,000 or so distinct CDR3 sequences, approximately 30% recorded once. The specimen sequenced was blood. The receptors were gathered from a woman of 80 years or more in good health.

This clonotype was found many times. V usage is TRBV7-2 and J usage is TRBJ2-1; 11 bases map to TRBD1. The V gene's germline CDR1 is SGHTA and CDR2 FQGNSA. The CDR3 sequence is 14 residues long. J was trimmed by 9 bases and V by 1 base; bases with no gene match: 2. The DNA of the CDR3 is TGTGCCAGCAGCTTAGGGGACAGGGGGGCTGAGCAGTTCTTC. This codes for CASSLGDRGAEQFF. Full variable domain (rest looked up from reference TRBV7-2 and TRBJ2-1): GAGVSQSPSNKVTEKGKDVELRCDPISGHTALYWYRQSLGQGLEFLIYFQGNSAPDKSGLPSDRFSAERTGGSVSTLTIQRTQQEDSAVYLCASSLGDRGAEQFFGPGTRLTVL.

This clonotype was found a few times. The chain joins TRBV5-6 to TRBJ1-2; tentatively, D is TRBD1 (6 bases). The germline V gene encodes CDR1 SGHDT and CDR2 YYEEEE. CDR3 length equals 15 residues. V dropped 4 bases and J dropped 2 bases, with 15 bases sitting between them. The CDR3 loop reads CASSDEQGRNYGYTF. Written as DNA, the CDR3 is TGTGCCAGCAGCGATGAACAGGGACGGAACTATGGCTACACCTTC. Combining the CDR3 with reference TRBV5-6 and TRBJ1-2 gives the whole variable domain DAGVTQSPTHLIKTRGQQVTLRCSPKSGHDTVSWYQQALGQGPQFIFQYYEEEERQRGNFPDRFSGHQFPNYSSELNVNALLLGDSALYLCASSDEQGRNYGYTFGSGTRLTVV.

This clonotype was recorded at least ten times. This chain uses TRBV6-2 or TRBV6-3 with TRBJ2-1; TRBD1 aligns across 7 bases. The CDR3 runs to 15 residues. Germline V CDR1 and CDR2: MNHEY, SVGEGT. The V gene end was trimmed by 11 bases and the J gene end by 4 bases; junction bases not matched to a gene: 14. The CDR3 sequence is CAGSKPGQQYNEQFF. In nucleotides, the CDR3 is TGTGCCGGGTCCAAGCCGGGACAGCAGTACAATGAGCAGTTCTTC.

This clonotype was seen at least ten times. The chain recombines TRBV2 with TRBJ2-7, with D hard to call. Looked up from germline, CDR1 is SNHLY and CDR2 is FYNNEI. The CDR3 contains 14 residues. The V end lost 2 bases, the J end lost 7 bases, and 15 bases lay between the germline ends. The CDR3: CASSESAGRREQYF. The CDR3 nucleotides read TGTGCCAGCAGTGAATCAGCAGGTCGGCGGGAGCAGTACTTC.

This clonotype was recorded many times. The chain is built from TRBV20-1 and TRBJ1-1; D is unresolved. In germline, CDR1 is DFQATT, CDR2 SNEGSKA (reference sequence). There are 14 residues in the CDR3. The ends were cut back, 6 bases at V and 2 bases at J, with 16 bases in the middle. The CDR3: CSASNPQPNTEAFF. Here the CDR3 DNA reads TGCAGTGCCTCGAACCCGCAACCAAACACTGAAGCTTTCTTT.

This clonotype was detected a few times. This chain links TRBV5-1 with TRBJ1-1; D unclear. Between the trimmed V and J ends, which lost 0 bases and 1 base, there was a span of 7 bases. CDR1 is SGHRS, CDR2 YFSETQ, per germline. The CDR3 is 14 residues long. This CDR3 is CASSLVPGNTEAFF. The CDR3 nucleotides read TGCGCCAGCAGCTTGGTTCCAGGGAACACTGAAGCTTTCTTT.

This clonotype was detected ten times or more. The chain has TRBV5-1 and TRBJ2-3; D is possibly TRBD2 (6 bases). Germline V gene sequence: CDR1 SGHRS, CDR2 YFSETQ. This CDR3 contains 13 residues. Trimming took 4 bases from V and 4 from J, leaving 10 bases between them. CDR3 nucleotides: TGCGCCAGCAGCGGTGGGGAGGCAGATACGCAGTATTTT. It codes for CASSGGEADTQYF.

Note on this clonotype: This sequence may be a read error, since a much larger clone differs from it by one base. The chain carries TRBV3-1 and TRBJ1-1, with D possibly matching TRBD1 (6 bases). CDR3 length: 14 residues. Per the germline V gene, CDR1 is LGHDT and CDR2 is YNNKEL (reference sequence). The CDR3 nucleotides are TGTGTCAGCAGTAAGACTCTACAGGGAACTGAAGCTTTCTTT. Its protein product is CVSSKTLQGTEAFF.

Many counts were recorded for this clonotype. This rearrangement joins TRBV6-2 or TRBV6-3 to TRBJ2-7, with D perhaps TRBD1 (5 bases). The CDR3 sequence is 12 residues long. The V gene's germline CDR1 is MNHEY and CDR2 SVGEGT. Trimming removed 2 bases at V and 4 bases at J, with 6 bases between. CDR3 nucleotides: TGTGCCAGCAGTTACGGACAATACGAGCAGTACTTC. This codes for CASSYGQYEQYF.

This clonotype was seen a handful of times. The chain carries TRBV2 and TRBJ1-6; 8 bases agree with TRBD1. Germline CDR1 SNHLY, CDR2 FYNNEI. V was pared by 1 base and J by 9 bases, with 11 bases of the junction left unmatched. This CDR3 has 17 residues. The CDR3: CASSEDWPGTGGSPLHF. CDR3 nucleotides: TGTGCCAGCAGTGAAGATTGGCCCGGGACAGGAGGTTCACCCCTCCACTTT.

This clonotype was found many times. The V call is TRBV20-1, the J call TRBJ1-2; D uncertain. The CDR3 spans 10 residues. Trimming took 7 bases from V and 5 from J, leaving 8 bases between them. Germline lookup yields CDR1 DFQATT and CDR2 SNEGSKA (reference sequence). CDR3 sequence: CSGATYGYTF. The CDR3, as DNA: TGCAGTGGAGCTACATATGGCTACACCTTC.

The sample holds many counts of this clonotype. The chain uses TRBV5-1 and TRBJ1-1; no definite D call. CDR1 is SGHRS and CDR2 is YFSETQ in the germline V gene. The CDR3 spans 12 residues. V lost 2 bases, J lost 7 bases, and 9 bases lay in between. CDR3 residues: CASSFLDGEAFF. As DNA, the CDR3 is TGCGCCAGCAGCTTTCTGGACGGTGAAGCTTTCTTT.

This clonotype was seen ten or more times. This chain uses TRBV6-1 with TRBJ2-6, with D possibly called TRBD1 or TRBD2 (5 bases each). Deletions cut 10 bases from V and 4 bases from J, with 23 bases between. Germline CDR1 reads MNHNS; CDR2 reads SASEGT. CDR3 size: 17 residues. This chain's CDR3 is CATLSRDLAIGANVLTF. CDR3 coding DNA: TGTGCCACTCTGTCCCGGGACCTGGCAATCGGGGCCAACGTCCTGACTTTC.

The table lists this clonotype with a few counts. The chain joins TRBV12-3 or TRBV12-4 to TRBJ2-7, with D hard to call. Trimming took 3 bases from V and 3 from J, leaving 18 bases between them. CDR3 size: 16 residues. The CDR3 region is CASSFGLIQNFYEQYF. The CDR3 coding sequence is TGTGCCAGCAGTTTTGGATTGATTCAAAATTTCTACGAGCAGTACTTC.

A word on this clonotype: A read error is possible here, since a much larger clone lies one base away. This chain uses TRBV5-1 with TRBJ2-5, with 9 bases aligning to TRBD2. The last part of the DNA fits TRBJ2-7 better; the J call may be wrong. Looked up from germline, CDR1 is SGHRS and CDR2 is YFSETQ. The CDR3 length is 17 residues. The CDR3 region is CASSLDMSSGIRYEQYF. CDR3 sequence (DNA): TGCGCCAGCAGCTTGGATATGTCTAGCGGGATCCGCTACGAGCAGTACTTC.

This clonotype came up many times. The rearrangement uses TRBV30 and TRBJ2-7; the D gene is possibly TRBD1 (5 bases). The CDR3 extends over 11 amino acids. V was trimmed by 3 bases and J by 3 bases, leaving 6 bases between them. Looked up from germline, CDR1 is GTSNPN and CDR2 is SVGIG (reference sequence). The CDR3 protein is CAWRQDYEQYF. Written as DNA, the CDR3 is TGTGCCTGGAGACAGGACTACGAGCAGTACTTC.

This clonotype showed up many times. This chain uses TRBV7-2 with TRBJ2-3; D call uncertain. Germline values: CDR1 SGHTA, CDR2 FQGNSA. Trimming pared 0 bases from V and 9 bases from J, leaving 10 bases between. The CDR3 extends over 13 amino acids. The CDR3 here is CASSLAGGPTQYF. For the CDR3, the DNA is TGTGCCAGCAGCTTAGCTGGCGGACCGACGCAGTATTTT.

Many counts were recorded for this clonotype. The genes are TRBV7-9 and TRBJ1-4, with D possibly TRBD1 on 5 matching bases. The CDR3 totals 14 residues. V lost 1 base to trimming and J lost 6 bases, with 9 bases between them. Germline assignment: CDR1 SEHNR and CDR2 FQNEAQ (reference sequence). The CDR3 protein is CASSLGQKYEKLFF. The CDR3 coding sequence is TGTGCCAGCAGCTTAGGACAGAAATATGAAAAACTGTTTTTT.